The entry below describes one TCR beta chain. The sample originates from a study of cytomegalovirus exposure and HLA in healthy donors. This CDR3 region has 14 residues. Trimming took 1 base from V and 7 from J; bases not matched to a gene: 6. Germline CDR1 SGHRS, CDR2 YFSETQ. The study ran its PCR with 60 Vbeta and 13 Jbeta primers. Clones were sequenced by immunoSEQ multiplex PCR, and TCRdb holds only the in-frame ones, with some missing. The table has some 140,000 clones, about 80% seen once. The sample consisted of PBMCs. The chain has TRBV5-1 and TRBJ2-7, with 9 bases that match TRBD2. This clonotype was sampled from a man between 35 and 55 years old in good health and CMV-seropositive. CDR3: CASSLLSREGEQYF. As DNA, the CDR3 is TGCGCCAGCAGCTTGCTCTCGCGGGAGGGAGAGCAGTACTTC.